This T cell receptor (beta chain) was sequenced for a study of T-cell memory formation after mild COVID-19. This clonotype was detected a few times. Each CDR3 protein is one row after TCRdb ran MiXCR on the 5' RACE reads. The sample holds around 180,000 distinct CDR3 sequences, approximately 16% seen once. The germline CDR1 and CDR2 sequences are SQVTM and ANQGSEA. This CDR3 comprises 14 residues. V shed 7 bases, J shed 5 bases, and the junction held 12 bases outside the gene matches. The chain employs TRBV29-1 and TRBJ2-3, with 7 bases lining up with TRBD1. The sequencing sample was made of PBMCs or a T cell subset sorted from them (not recorded which). This TCR came from an adult woman who had mild COVID-19 (a few samples of this study predate the infection). Cell type and time point are not known. This chain's CDR3 is CSAEPGQIGDTQYF. CDR3 sequence (DNA): TGCAGCGCCGAACCGGGACAGATCGGAGATACGCAGTATTTT.